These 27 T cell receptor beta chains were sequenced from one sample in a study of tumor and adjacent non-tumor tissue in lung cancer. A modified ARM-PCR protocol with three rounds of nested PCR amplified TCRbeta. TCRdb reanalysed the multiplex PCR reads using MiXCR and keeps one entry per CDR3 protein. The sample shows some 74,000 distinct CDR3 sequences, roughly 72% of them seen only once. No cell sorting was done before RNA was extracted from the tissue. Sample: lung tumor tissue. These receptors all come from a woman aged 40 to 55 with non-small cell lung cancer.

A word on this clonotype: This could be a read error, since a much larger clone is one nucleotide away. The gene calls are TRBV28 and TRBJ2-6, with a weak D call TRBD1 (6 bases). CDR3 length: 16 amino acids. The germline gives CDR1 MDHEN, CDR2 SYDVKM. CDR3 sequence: CASRGALTSGANVLIF. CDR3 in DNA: TGTGCCAGCAGGGGGGCGCTAACCTCTGGGGCCAACGTCCTGATTTTC.

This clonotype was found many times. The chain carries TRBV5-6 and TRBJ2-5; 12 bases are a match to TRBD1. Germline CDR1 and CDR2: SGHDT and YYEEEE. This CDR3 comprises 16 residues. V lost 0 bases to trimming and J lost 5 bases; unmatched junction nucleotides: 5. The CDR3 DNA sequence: TGTGCCAGCAGCTTGGTGGGACAGGGGGCGGTCGAGACCCAGTACTTC. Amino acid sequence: CASSLVGQGAVETQYF.

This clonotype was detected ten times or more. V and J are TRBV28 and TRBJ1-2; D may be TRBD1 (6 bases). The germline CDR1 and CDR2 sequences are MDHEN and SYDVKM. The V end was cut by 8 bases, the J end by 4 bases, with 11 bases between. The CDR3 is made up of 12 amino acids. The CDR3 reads CASSGQIYGYTF. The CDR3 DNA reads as TGTGCCAGCTCAGGACAGATCTATGGCTACACCTTC.

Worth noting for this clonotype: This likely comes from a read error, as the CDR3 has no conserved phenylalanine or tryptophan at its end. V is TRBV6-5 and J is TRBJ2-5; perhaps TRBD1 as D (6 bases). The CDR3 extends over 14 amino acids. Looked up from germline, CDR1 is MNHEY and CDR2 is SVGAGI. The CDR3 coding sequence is TGTGGCAGCAGTTACTCTCAGGGGAAAGAGACCCAGTACTCC. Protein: CGSSYSQGKETQYS.

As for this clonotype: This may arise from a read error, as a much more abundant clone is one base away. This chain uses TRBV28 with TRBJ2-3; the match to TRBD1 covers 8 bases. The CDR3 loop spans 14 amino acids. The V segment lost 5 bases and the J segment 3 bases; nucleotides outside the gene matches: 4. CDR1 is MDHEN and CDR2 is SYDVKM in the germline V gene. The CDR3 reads CASSVDRVTDTQYF. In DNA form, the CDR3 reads TGTGCCAGCAGTGTGGACAGGGTGACAGATACGCAGTATTTT.

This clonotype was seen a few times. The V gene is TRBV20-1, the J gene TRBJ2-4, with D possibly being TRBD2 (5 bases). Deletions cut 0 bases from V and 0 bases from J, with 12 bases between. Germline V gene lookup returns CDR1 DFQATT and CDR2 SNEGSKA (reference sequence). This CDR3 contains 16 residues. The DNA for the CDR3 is TGCAGTGCTAGAGATCTCCTCGGACTAGCCAAAAACATTCAGTACTTC. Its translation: CSARDLLGLAKNIQYF.

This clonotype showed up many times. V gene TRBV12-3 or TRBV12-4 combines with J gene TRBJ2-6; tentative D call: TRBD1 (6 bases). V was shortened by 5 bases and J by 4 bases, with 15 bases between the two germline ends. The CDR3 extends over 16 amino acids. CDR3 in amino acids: CASSVPLGAGANVLTF. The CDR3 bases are TGTGCCAGCAGTGTCCCCTTGGGGGCGGGGGCCAACGTCCTGACTTTC.

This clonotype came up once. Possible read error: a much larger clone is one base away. Written as DNA, the CDR3 is TGCAGTTCCGTCGGAGGACCTTCGGGTGGCACAGATACGCAGTATTTT. Amino acids: CSSVGGPSGGTDTQYF. The chain links TRBV20-1 to TRBJ2-3; possible D gene TRBD2, 5 bases. Germline assignment: CDR1 DFQATT and CDR2 SNEGSKA (reference sequence). V lost 8 bases, J lost 1 base, and 22 bases lay in between. The CDR3 covers 16 residues.

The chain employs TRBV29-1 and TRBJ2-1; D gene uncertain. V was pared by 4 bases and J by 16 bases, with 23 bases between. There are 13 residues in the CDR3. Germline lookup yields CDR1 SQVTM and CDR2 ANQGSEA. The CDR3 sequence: CSVAQHSYNVQFF. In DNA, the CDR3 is TGCAGCGTTGCACAGCACTCCTACAATGTGCAATTCTTC.

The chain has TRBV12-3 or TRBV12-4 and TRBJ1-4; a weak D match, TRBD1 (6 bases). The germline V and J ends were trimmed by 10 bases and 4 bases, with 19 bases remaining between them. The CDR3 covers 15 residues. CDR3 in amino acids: CANTHGQKSNEKLFF. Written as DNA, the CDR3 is TGTGCCAACACTCACGGACAGAAAAGTAATGAAAAACTGTTTTTT.

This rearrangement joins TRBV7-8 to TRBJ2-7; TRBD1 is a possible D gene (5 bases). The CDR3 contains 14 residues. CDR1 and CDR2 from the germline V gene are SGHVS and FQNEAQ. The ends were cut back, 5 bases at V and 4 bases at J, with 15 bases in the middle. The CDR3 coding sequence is TGTGCCAGCAGCCGCCTAGGGGTTGGGTACGAGCAGTACTTC. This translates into CASSRLGVGYEQYF.

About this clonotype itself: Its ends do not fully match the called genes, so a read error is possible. The CDR3 sequence: CVSSGPSGQGYGYTF. DNA for the CDR3: TGTGTCAGTAGTGGCCCTTCGGGACAGGGATATGGGTACACCTTC. The V gene is TRBV19, the J gene TRBJ1-2; 9 bases fit TRBD1. Germline V gene lookup returns CDR1 LNHDA and CDR2 SQIVND (reference sequence). The CDR3 has 15 residues.

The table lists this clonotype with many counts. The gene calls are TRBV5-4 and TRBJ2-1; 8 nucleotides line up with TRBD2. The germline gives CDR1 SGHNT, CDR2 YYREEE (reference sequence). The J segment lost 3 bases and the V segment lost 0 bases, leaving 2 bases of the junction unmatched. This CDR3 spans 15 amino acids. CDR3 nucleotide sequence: TGTGCCAGCAGCTTGGGCAGCGGGGGCTACAATGAGCAGTTCTTC. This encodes CASSLGSGGYNEQFF.

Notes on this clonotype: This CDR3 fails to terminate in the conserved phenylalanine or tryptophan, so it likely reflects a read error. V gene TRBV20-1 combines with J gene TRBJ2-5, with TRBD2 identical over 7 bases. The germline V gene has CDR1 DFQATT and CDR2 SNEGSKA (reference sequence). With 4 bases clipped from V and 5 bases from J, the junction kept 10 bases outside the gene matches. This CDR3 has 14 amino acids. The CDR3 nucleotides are TGCAGTGCTACACAGCGGGGACGATGGGAGACCCAGTACCTC. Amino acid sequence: CSATQRGRWETQYL.

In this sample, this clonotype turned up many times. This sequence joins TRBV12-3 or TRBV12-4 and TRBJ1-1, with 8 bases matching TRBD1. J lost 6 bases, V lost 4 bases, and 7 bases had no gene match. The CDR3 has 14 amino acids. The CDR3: CASSSGDRSPEAFF. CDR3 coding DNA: TGTGCCAGCAGTTCCGGGGACAGGAGTCCTGAAGCTTTCTTT.

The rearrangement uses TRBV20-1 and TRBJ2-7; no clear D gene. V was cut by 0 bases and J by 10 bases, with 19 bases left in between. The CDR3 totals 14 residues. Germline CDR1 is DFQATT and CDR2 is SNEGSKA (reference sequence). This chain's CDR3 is CSARDYKRSCEQYF. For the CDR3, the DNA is TGCAGTGCTAGAGATTATAAGAGATCGTGCGAACAGTACTTC.

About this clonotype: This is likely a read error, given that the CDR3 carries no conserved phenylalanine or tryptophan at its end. The CDR3 DNA follows: TGTGCCAGCAGCCGAGGACTAGTGGGGGACACTGGGGAGCTGTTTTCT. It is translated as CASSRGLVGDTGELFS. V gene TRBV4-2 combines with J gene TRBJ2-2; TRBD2 might be the D (7 bases). The CDR3 is 16 residues long. Germline V lookup: CDR1 LGHNA, CDR2 YNFKEQ.

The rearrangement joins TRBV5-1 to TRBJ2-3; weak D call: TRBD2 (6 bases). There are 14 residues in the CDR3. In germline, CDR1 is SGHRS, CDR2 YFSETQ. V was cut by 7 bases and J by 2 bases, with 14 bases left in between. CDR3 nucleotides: TGCGCCAGCTGCGTGGGGGGACCCACAGATACGCAGTATTTT. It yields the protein CASCVGGPTDTQYF. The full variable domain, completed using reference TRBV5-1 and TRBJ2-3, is KAGVTQTPRYLIKTRGQQVTLSCSPISGHRSVSWYQQTPGQGLQFLFEYFSETQRNKGNFPGRFSGRQFSNSRSEMNVSTLELGDSALYLCASCVGGPTDTQYFGPGTRLTVL.

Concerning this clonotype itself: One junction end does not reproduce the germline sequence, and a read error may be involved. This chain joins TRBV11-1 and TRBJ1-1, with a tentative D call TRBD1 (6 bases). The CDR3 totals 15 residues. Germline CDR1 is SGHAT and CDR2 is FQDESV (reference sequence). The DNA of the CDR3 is TGTGCCACCACTCACACCGGAACAGGGAGAATTGAAGCTCTCTTT. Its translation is CATTHTGTGRIEALF. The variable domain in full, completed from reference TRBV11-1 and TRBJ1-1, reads EAEVAQSPRYKITEKSQAVAFWCDPISGHATLYWYRQILGQGPELLVQFQDESVVDDSQLPKDRFSAERLKGVDSTLKIQPAELGDSAMYLCATTHTGTGRIEALFGQGTRLTVV.

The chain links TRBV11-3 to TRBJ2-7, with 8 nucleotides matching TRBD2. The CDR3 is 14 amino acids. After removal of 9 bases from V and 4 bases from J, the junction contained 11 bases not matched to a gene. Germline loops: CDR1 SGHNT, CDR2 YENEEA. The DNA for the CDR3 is TGTGCCAGGAGCCCCCCCGGGGGGGTGTACGAGCAGTACTTC. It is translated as CARSPPGGVYEQYF.

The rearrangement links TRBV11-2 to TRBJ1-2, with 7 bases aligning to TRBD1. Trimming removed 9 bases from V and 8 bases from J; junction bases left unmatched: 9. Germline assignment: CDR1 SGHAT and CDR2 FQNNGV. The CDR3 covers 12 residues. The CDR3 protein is CASSLGQVGYTF. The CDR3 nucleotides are TGTGCCAGTAGCCTCGGACAGGTCGGCTACACCTTC.

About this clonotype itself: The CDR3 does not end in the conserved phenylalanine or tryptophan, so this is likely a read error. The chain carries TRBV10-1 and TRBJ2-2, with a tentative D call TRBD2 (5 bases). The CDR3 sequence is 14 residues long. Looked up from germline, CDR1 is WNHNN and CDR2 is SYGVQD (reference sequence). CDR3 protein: CARSERVETGELFL. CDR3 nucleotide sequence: TGCGCCAGGAGTGAGAGGGTGGAAACCGGGGAGCTGTTTCTT.

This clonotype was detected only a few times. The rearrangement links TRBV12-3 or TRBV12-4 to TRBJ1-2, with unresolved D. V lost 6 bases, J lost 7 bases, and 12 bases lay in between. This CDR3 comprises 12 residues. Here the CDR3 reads CASRKYQSGYTF. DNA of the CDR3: TGTGCCAGCAGGAAGTACCAGAGTGGCTACACCTTC.

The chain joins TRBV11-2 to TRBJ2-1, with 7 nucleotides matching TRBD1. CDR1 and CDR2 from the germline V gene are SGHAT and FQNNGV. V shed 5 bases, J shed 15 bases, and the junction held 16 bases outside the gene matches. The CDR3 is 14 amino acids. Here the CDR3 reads CASSPLTGYNERFF. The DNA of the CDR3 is TGTGCCAGCAGCCCGCTGACAGGGTACAATGAACGGTTCTTC.

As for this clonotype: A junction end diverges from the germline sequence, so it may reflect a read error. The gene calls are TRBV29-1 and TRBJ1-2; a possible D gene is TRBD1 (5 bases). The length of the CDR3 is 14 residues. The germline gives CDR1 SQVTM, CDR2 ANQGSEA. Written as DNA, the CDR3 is TGCAGCATTGAAGGGACGGGTTGGAATTATGGCTACACCTTC. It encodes CSIEGTGWNYGYTF.

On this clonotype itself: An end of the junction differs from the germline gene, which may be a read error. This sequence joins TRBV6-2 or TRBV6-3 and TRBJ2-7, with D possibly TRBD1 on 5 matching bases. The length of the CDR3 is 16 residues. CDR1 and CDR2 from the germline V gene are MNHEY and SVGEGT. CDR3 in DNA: TGCACCAGCAGTTACTCGTCAGGGTCTATGAGTGGCGAGCAGTACTTC. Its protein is CTSSYSSGSMSGEQYF.

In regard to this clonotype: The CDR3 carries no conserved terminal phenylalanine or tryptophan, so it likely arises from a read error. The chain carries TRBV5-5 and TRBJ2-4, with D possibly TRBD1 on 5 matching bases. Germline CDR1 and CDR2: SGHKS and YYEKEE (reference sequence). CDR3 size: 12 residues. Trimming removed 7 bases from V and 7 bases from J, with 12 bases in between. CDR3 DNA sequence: TGTGCCAGCGGCGTGGACATCAACATTCAGTACTAC. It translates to CASGVDINIQYY.